These 30 T cell receptor beta chains came from one sample sequenced in a study of shared clonotypes between healthy human individuals. Produced via immunoSEQ multiplex PCR; TCRdb's table is partial and in-frame only. The data show about 2.1 million clones, roughly 91% seen once. Naive CD8 cells lacked CD45RO, underwent positive selection for CCR7 and left out terminally differentiated effector memory CD45RA+ cells. Sequencing was performed on naive CD8+ T cells from PBMCs. The receptors were sampled from a man between 18 and 35 years old in good health. Some clones in this sample may be carry-over from other donors' samples.

The sample holds one count of this clone. The chain combines TRBV27 with TRBJ1-1; D perhaps matches TRBD1 (6 bases). Trimming removed 8 bases at V and 0 bases at J, with 16 bases between. Per the germline V gene, CDR1 is MNHEY and CDR2 is SMNVEV (reference sequence). The CDR3 extends over 15 amino acids. CDR3 loop: CASGLIGTLNTEAFF. Here the CDR3 DNA reads TGTGCCAGCGGCCTTATCGGGACACTGAACACTGAAGCTTTCTTT.

This clone was seen a few times. This sequence joins TRBV19 and TRBJ1-5; 7 bases fit TRBD1. The V segment lost 9 bases and the J segment 1 base; nucleotides outside the gene matches: 3. Germline V gene data show CDR1 as LNHDA and CDR2 as SQIVND (reference sequence). The length of the CDR3 is 13 residues. CDR3 nucleotide sequence: TGTGCCAGCCGACAGGGCAGCAATCAGCCCCAGCATTTT. Its translation: CASRQGSNQPQHF.

The chain combines TRBV30 with TRBJ1-1; 8 nucleotides match TRBD1. The J segment lost 3 bases and the V segment lost 5 bases, leaving 2 bases of the junction unmatched. This CDR3 region has 12 residues. Germline V lookup: CDR1 GTSNPN, CDR2 SVGIG (reference sequence). The CDR3 region has the DNA TGTGCCTGGTGGGGACAGGACACTGAAGCTTTCTTT. Encoded protein: CAWWGQDTEAFF.

The chain carries TRBV9 and TRBJ2-1; 7 nucleotides line up with TRBD2. The germline gives CDR1 SGDLS, CDR2 YYNGEE. The CDR3 has 16 residues. The ends lost 3 bases at V and 5 bases at J; junction bases unmatched: 11. This CDR3 reads CASSGGGAGMHNEQFF. Here the CDR3 DNA reads TGTGCCAGCAGCGGGGGAGGGGCGGGAATGCACAATGAGCAGTTCTTC.

The genes are TRBV27 and TRBJ1-1; D not certain. The CDR3 is 15 residues long. In germline, CDR1 is MNHEY, CDR2 SMNVEV (reference sequence). The V end was cut by 3 bases, the J end by 3 bases, with 14 bases between. The CDR3 sequence: CASSFFDPRYTEAFF. For the CDR3, the DNA is TGTGCCAGCAGTTTTTTTGATCCGAGATACACTGAAGCTTTCTTT.

On this clone: Possible read error: a much larger clone is one base away. The sample contains more than one DNA sequence encoding this CDR3. The chain uses TRBV5-1 and TRBJ2-7; D is unresolved. V dropped 0 bases and J dropped 5 bases, with 3 bases sitting between them. CDR3 length equals 11 residues. Germline V gives CDR1 SGHRS, CDR2 YFSETQ. The CDR3 nucleotides are TGCGCCAGCAGCTTGGGTGACGAGCAGTACTTC. This sequence encodes CASSLGDEQYF.

Concerning this clone: This CDR3 is also generated by other DNA sequences in the sample. The V call is TRBV27, the J call TRBJ2-7; perhaps D is TRBD1 or TRBD2 (5 bases each). Trimming took off 3 bases at V and 2 bases at J, with 8 bases between the two ends. The CDR3 runs 13 residues. Germline lookup yields CDR1 MNHEY and CDR2 SMNVEV (reference sequence). For the CDR3, the DNA is TGTGCCAGCAGTTTGGGGGAAACCTACGAGCAGTACTTC. It encodes CASSLGETYEQYF.

The chain joins TRBV5-1 to TRBJ2-3; D uncertain. CDR3 size: 14 residues. Trimming took 0 bases from V and 2 from J, leaving 7 bases between them. From germline, CDR1 is SGHRS and CDR2 YFSETQ. The CDR3, as DNA: TGCGCCAGCAGCTTGGGGAATAACACAGATACGCAGTATTTT. Translating gives CASSLGNNTDTQYF.

This clone was counted between two and nine times. The chain recombines TRBV7-9 with TRBJ2-1; D is perhaps TRBD2 (7 bases). This CDR3 is 14 amino acids long. V was clipped by 9 bases and J by 8 bases, with 20 bases between them. CDR1 is SEHNR, CDR2 FQNEAQ, per germline (reference sequence). The CDR3 protein is CASAGLGGGYEQFF. CDR3 bases: TGTGCCAGTGCCGGACTAGGGGGAGGCTATGAGCAGTTCTTC.

This clone has a count of ten or more. CDR3 sequence (DNA): TGTGCCAGCAGTTTACAGTGGGGTAGCAATCAGCCCCAGCATTTT. Amino acid sequence: CASSLQWGSNQPQHF. V is TRBV28 and J is TRBJ1-5, with D uncertain. This CDR3 has 15 amino acids. The V end was cut by 2 bases, the J end by 0 bases, with 8 bases between. CDR1 and CDR2 (germline): MDHEN, SYDVKM.

The chain uses TRBV7-6 and TRBJ1-4; tentatively, D is TRBD1 (6 bases). The CDR3 runs to 18 residues. The V gene lost 4 bases and the J gene lost 8 bases, with 26 bases spanning the gap. CDR1 SGHVS and CDR2 FNYEAQ come from the germline V gene. CDR3 protein: CASSSYPPNREFKEKLFF. The CDR3 region has the DNA TGTGCCAGCAGCTCCTACCCCCCAAACAGGGAATTTAAGGAAAAACTGTTTTTT.

The chain is built from TRBV7-2 and TRBJ2-7; D might be TRBD1 (6 bases). The CDR3 is made up of 14 amino acids. Germline V gives CDR1 SGHTA, CDR2 FQGNSA. Between the trimmed V and J ends, which lost 5 bases and 4 bases, there was a span of 15 bases. DNA for the CDR3: TGTGCCAGCAGCCCCGGACAGATTCTGTACGAGCAGTACTTC. It yields the protein CASSPGQILYEQYF.

The CDR3 region is CAWGTSGSTDTQYF. The CDR3 DNA is TGTGCCTGGGGGACTAGCGGGAGCACAGATACGCAGTATTTT. This rearrangement joins TRBV30 to TRBJ2-3, with 12 bases that match TRBD2. Germline values: CDR1 GTSNPN, CDR2 SVGIG (reference sequence). Losses at the gene ends were 5 bases for V and 0 bases for J; bases not matched to a gene: 0. The CDR3 extends over 14 amino acids.

This sequence joins TRBV13 and TRBJ1-4; the D is unclear. Trimming took off 5 bases at V and 4 bases at J, with 8 bases between the two ends. Looked up from germline, CDR1 is PRHDT and CDR2 is FYEKMQ (reference sequence). CDR3 length: 13 residues. The CDR3 loop is CASSQDLNEKLFF. For the CDR3, the DNA is TGTGCCAGCAGCCAGGACCTTAATGAAAAACTGTTTTTT.

In this sample, this clone turned up once. The chain joins TRBV6-4 to TRBJ2-3; no clear D. V was shortened by 0 bases and J by 5 bases, with 6 bases between the two germline ends. The V gene's germline CDR1 is MRHNA and CDR2 SNTAGT. The CDR3 is 13 amino acids. The CDR3 region has the DNA TGTGCCAGCAGTGACTCGTTTGTAGATACGCAGTATTTT. It is translated as CASSDSFVDTQYF.

The chain carries TRBV28 and TRBJ2-7; D remains ambiguous. There are 12 residues in the CDR3. Germline V lookup: CDR1 MDHEN, CDR2 SYDVKM. Deletions cut 3 bases from V and 7 bases from J, with 10 bases between. In DNA form, the CDR3 reads TGTGCCAGCAGTTTCGGGCCCCGGGAGCAGTACTTC. It specifies CASSFGPREQYF.

This clone appeared a single time. This chain connects TRBV15 to TRBJ2-2; 10 nucleotides agree with TRBD1. There are 14 residues in the CDR3. V was pared by 5 bases and J by 7 bases, with 4 bases of the junction left unmatched. The germline V gene has CDR1 LNHNV and CDR2 YYDKDF (reference sequence). CDR3 coding DNA: TGTGCCACCAGCGACAGGGGGCAGGGCGGGGAGCTGTTTTTT. As protein: CATSDRGQGGELFF.

The chain uses TRBV10-2 and TRBJ1-1; no firm D call. Germline CDR1 and CDR2: WSHSY and SAAADI. The length of the CDR3 is 13 residues. Trimming removed 8 bases from V and 4 bases from J, with 14 bases in between. CDR3 in DNA: TGCGCCAGCGGCACTACTCGGGCCACTGAAGCTTTCTTT. Encoded protein: CASGTTRATEAFF.

The chain uses TRBV10-3 and TRBJ2-3; perhaps TRBD2 as D (7 bases). Germline V gene data show CDR1 as ENHRY and CDR2 as SYGVKD. Trimming left V 6 bases short and J 5 bases short, with 15 bases between. The CDR3 length is 14 residues. The CDR3: CAIRGGVHLDTQYF. CDR3 coding DNA: TGTGCCATCAGAGGGGGGGTGCACCTAGATACGCAGTATTTT.

V usage is TRBV27 and J usage is TRBJ2-1, with 11 bases identical to TRBD2. CDR3 size: 17 residues. Germline assignment: CDR1 MNHEY and CDR2 SMNVEV (reference sequence). The V gene end was trimmed by 1 base and the J gene end by 5 bases; junction bases not matched to a gene: 7. CDR3 coding DNA: TGTGCCAGCAGTTTATTGTCGACTAGCGGGATAAACAATGAGCAGTTCTTC. It yields the protein CASSLLSTSGINNEQFF.

The chain carries TRBV6-5 and TRBJ2-7; no firm D call. The V gene's germline CDR1 is MNHEY and CDR2 SVGAGI. The CDR3 sequence is 15 residues long. V was clipped by 0 bases and J by 3 bases, with 12 bases between them. This chain's CDR3 is CASSYSGEGIYEQYF. CDR3 nucleotide sequence: TGTGCCAGCAGTTACTCAGGTGAAGGAATCTACGAGCAGTACTTC.

The chain combines TRBV10-3 with TRBJ2-1; D is tentatively TRBD1 or TRBD2 (5 bases each). The CDR3 loop spans 15 amino acids. The V end lost 0 bases, the J end lost 7 bases, and 13 bases lay between the germline ends. The germline CDR1 and CDR2 sequences are ENHRY and SYGVKD. CDR3: CAISESGAGLNEQFF. The CDR3 bases are TGTGCCATCAGTGAGTCCGGGGCAGGTTTAAATGAGCAGTTCTTC.

A remark on this clone: Other nucleotide sequences in the sample specify the same CDR3. The CDR3 nucleotides are TGTGCCAGCAGCTTCCGACTAGCGGGGTACAATGAGCAGTTCTTC. Translating it yields CASSFRLAGYNEQFF. The chain recombines TRBV9 with TRBJ2-1, with 11 bases identical to TRBD2. The CDR3 has 15 amino acids. After removal of 4 bases from V and 4 bases from J, the junction contained 4 bases not matched to a gene. CDR1 is SGDLS and CDR2 is YYNGEE in the germline V gene. Using reference TRBV9 and TRBJ2-1 for the parts outside the CDR3, the full variable domain is DSGVTQTPKHLITATGQRVTLRCSPRSGDLSVYWYQQSLDQGLQFLIQYYNGEERAKGNILERFSAQQFPDLHSELNLSSLELGDSALYFCASSFRLAGYNEQFFGPGTRLTVL.

The chain carries TRBV7-8 and TRBJ2-6; 12 bases align to TRBD2. With V trimmed by 5 bases and J by 0 bases, 5 bases remained unmatched. Germline CDR1 reads SGHVS; CDR2 reads FQNEAQ. The CDR3 sequence is 18 residues long. CDR3 in DNA: TGTGCCAGCAGCGAGGGACTAGCGGGCAGCTCTGGGGCCAACGTCCTGACTTTC. Amino acids: CASSEGLAGSSGANVLTF.

The chain links TRBV7-9 to TRBJ2-1; TRBD2 matches at 14 bases. The CDR3 length is 18 residues. With 5 bases clipped from V and 4 bases from J, the junction kept 10 bases outside the gene matches. CDR1 and CDR2 (germline): SEHNR, FQNEAQ (reference sequence). The CDR3 nucleotides are TGTGCCAGCAGCCCAACGGGACTAGCGGGAGTAAATTACAATGAGCAGTTCTTC. Its translation: CASSPTGLAGVNYNEQFF.

The rearrangement uses TRBV29-1 and TRBJ1-1; D is unclear. This CDR3 spans 10 amino acids. Trimming removed 6 bases at V and 10 bases at J, with 12 bases between. Germline CDR1 and CDR2: SQVTM and ANQGSEA. CDR3 in amino acids: CSVELIGAFF. The CDR3 DNA is TGCAGCGTAGAACTAATTGGAGCTTTCTTT.

This chain connects TRBV21-1 to TRBJ2-7; the listed D gene, TRBD2, was not tested against the DNA. TRBV21-1 is a recognized pseudogene. The CDR3 extends over 12 amino acids. The CDR3 DNA reads as TGTGCCAGTAATCGGGGGGCCTACGAGCAGTACTTC. Translation: CASNRGAYEQYF.

The chain recombines TRBV28 with TRBJ2-1; 7 bases are shared with TRBD2. This CDR3 region has 16 residues. Trimming took 3 bases from V and 2 from J; bases not matched to a gene: 7. The germline V gene encodes CDR1 MDHEN and CDR2 SYDVKM. The CDR3 reads CASSFLGGGTYNEQFF. The CDR3 nucleotides read TGTGCCAGCAGTTTCCTTGGGGGGGGAACCTACAATGAGCAGTTCTTC.

This chain connects TRBV27 to TRBJ1-2; 7 nucleotides agree with TRBD1. CDR1 MNHEY and CDR2 SMNVEV come from the germline V gene (reference sequence). Unmatched junction bases numbered 5, after V lost 5 bases and J lost 8 bases. The CDR3 spans 12 residues. CDR3 sequence reads: CASSNRGVGYTF. The CDR3 nucleotides are TGTGCCAGCAGTAACAGGGGAGTCGGCTACACCTTC.

The V gene is TRBV4-2, the J gene TRBJ1-4; D uncertain. The germline gives CDR1 LGHNA, CDR2 YNFKEQ. This CDR3 is 17 amino acids long. Trimming took off 1 base at V and 1 base at J, with 13 bases between the two ends. The CDR3 loop reads CASSQGHTEGTNEKLFF. CDR3 DNA sequence: TGTGCCAGCAGCCAAGGTCATACCGAGGGAACTAATGAAAAACTGTTTTTT.